These 16 T cell receptor beta chains were sequenced from one sample in a study of metastatic and nonmetastatic thyroid tumors. There were no patients who had received any treatment before thyroid surgery. TCRdb reanalyzed the PCR reads via MiXCR. The sample shows roughly 75,000 clones, about 12% of them seen only once. Specimen: tumor tissue. The source is a female donor with papillary thyroid cancer or a benign thyroid nodule (not recorded which). Some clones in this sample may be carry-over from other donors' samples.

This clone was counted at least ten times. This rearrangement joins TRBV7-2 to TRBJ2-1; 9 bases fit TRBD2. This CDR3 has 17 residues. Per germline, CDR1 SGHTA and CDR2 FQGNSA. The J segment lost 6 bases and the V segment lost 1 base, leaving 10 bases of the junction unmatched. The CDR3 DNA follows: TGTGCCAGCAGCTTAGGTTCCTCGGGACTAGCATCCAATGAGCAGTTCTTC. Amino acids: CASSLGSSGLASNEQFF.

This clone was counted ten times or more. A much larger clone differs from this one at a single base, so this may be a read error. The CDR3 region has the DNA TGTGCCCGCAGTCCATGGGACAGTTCTAACTATGGCTACACCTTC. Amino acids: CARSPWDSSNYGYTF. The chain combines TRBV6-2 or TRBV6-3 with TRBJ1-2; 7 bases agree with TRBD1. The CDR3 contains 15 residues. Germline CDR1 reads MNHEY; CDR2 reads SVGEGT.

About this clone itself: Given a much more abundant clone one base away, this may be a read error. This chain uses TRBV20-1 with TRBJ2-1; D is possibly TRBD2 (6 bases). V was cut by 3 bases and J by 1 base, with 16 bases left in between. The CDR3 spans 16 residues. Germline assignment: CDR1 DFQATT and CDR2 SNEGSKA (reference sequence). CDR3 loop: CSARRVAAYSYNEQFF. CDR3 coding DNA: TGCAGTGCTAGGAGGGTAGCGGCTTATTCCTACAATGAGCAGTTCTTC.

The gene calls are TRBV9 and TRBJ2-7; D not resolved. This CDR3 contains 13 residues. V was clipped by 4 bases and J by 7 bases, with 15 bases between them. Per the germline V gene, CDR1 is SGDLS and CDR2 is YYNGEE. The CDR3, as DNA: TGTGCCAGCAGCATAGATACAGATGGAGAGCAGTACTTC. It is translated as CASSIDTDGEQYF.

This clone was recorded many times. The chain links TRBV5-1 to TRBJ1-5; no definite D call. Between the trimmed V and J ends, which lost 0 bases and 4 bases, there was a span of 11 bases. CDR1 is SGHRS, CDR2 YFSETQ, per germline. This CDR3 region has 15 residues. The CDR3 reads CASSLAGGVNQPQHF. The CDR3 bases are TGCGCCAGCAGCTTGGCGGGTGGTGTGAATCAGCCCCAGCATTTT. Combining the CDR3 with reference TRBV5-1 and TRBJ1-5 gives the whole variable domain KAGVTQTPRYLIKTRGQQVTLSCSPISGHRSVSWYQQTPGQGLQFLFEYFSETQRNKGNFPGRFSGRQFSNSRSEMNVSTLELGDSALYLCASSLAGGVNQPQHFGDGTRLSIL.

As to this clone: A much bigger clone sits one base away, suggesting this may be a read error. This chain joins TRBV2 and TRBJ2-5, with TRBD2 identical over 8 bases. With 6 bases clipped from V and 5 bases from J, the junction kept 2 bases outside the gene matches. Germline assignment: CDR1 SNHLY and CDR2 FYNNEI. This CDR3 comprises 12 residues. CDR3 coding DNA: TGTGCCAGCAGGGGACTAGTGGAGACCCAGTACTTC. Translated: CASRGLVETQYF.

There are a few counts of this clone. Since a much larger clone is just one base distant, this may be a read error. The same CDR3 can be traced to other DNA sequences in this sample. The chain uses TRBV7-6 and TRBJ1-1; maybe TRBD1 (6 bases). This CDR3 comprises 15 residues. Germline CDR1 SGHVS, CDR2 FNYEAQ. This CDR3 is CASIPIIGAGAEAFF. CDR3 sequence (DNA): TGTGCCAGCATCCCAATTATCGGGGCAGGGGCTGAAGCCTTCTTT.

On this clone itself: One end of the junction varies from germline; a read error may be responsible. The chain employs TRBV12-3 or TRBV12-4 and TRBJ2-5; 9 bases match TRBD1. The CDR3 has 14 amino acids. CDR3 coding DNA: TGTGCCAGCAGTTTGGACAGGGGACAAGAGTCCCAGTACTTC. Translated, it gives CASSLDRGQESQYF.

The chain carries TRBV4-2 and TRBJ2-7, with D tentatively TRBD2 (5 bases). Trimming shortened V by 3 bases and J by 3 bases, and 24 bases separated the two germline ends. CDR3 length: 18 amino acids. The germline gives CDR1 LGHNA, CDR2 YNFKEQ. CDR3 loop: CASSQAPPEAALGYEQYF. The CDR3 DNA follows: TGTGCCAGCAGCCAGGCCCCCCCCGAGGCGGCACTAGGCTACGAGCAGTACTTC.

This clone occurred many times. The rearrangement links TRBV27 to TRBJ2-1, with D perhaps TRBD1 (5 bases). V was shortened by 0 bases and J by 4 bases, with 22 bases between the two germline ends. The germline CDR1 and CDR2 sequences are MNHEY and SMNVEV (reference sequence). The CDR3 length is 19 residues. CDR3 residues: CASSLSLIQGSLSYNEQFF. The CDR3 nucleotides are TGTGCCAGCAGTTTATCTCTAATTCAGGGATCCCTTTCTTACAATGAGCAGTTCTTC.

The genes are TRBV20-1 and TRBJ2-1; 7 positions match TRBD2. There are 17 residues in the CDR3. Germline V gene lookup returns CDR1 DFQATT and CDR2 SNEGSKA (reference sequence). V gave up 6 bases and J gave up 0 bases; unmatched junction bases: 14. The CDR3, as DNA: TGCAGTGCCCGAAAGTGGGCGGGAGCCATCTCCTACAATGAGCAGTTCTTC. As protein: CSARKWAGAISYNEQFF.

This clone was seen repeatedly, ten times or more. The V call is TRBV18, the J call TRBJ1-5; D is undetermined. The CDR3 runs to 14 residues. Germline V gene data show CDR1 as KGHSH and CDR2 as LQKENI. Trimming removed 1 base from V and 1 base from J, with 5 bases in between. CDR3 nucleotides: TGTGCCAGCTCACCACAAGGGAGCAATCAGCCCCAGCATTTT. This sequence encodes CASSPQGSNQPQHF.

On this clone: Since a much larger clone is just one base distant, this may be a read error. The genes are TRBV19 and TRBJ2-7; D possibly matches TRBD1 or TRBD2 (6 bases each). The CDR3 loop spans 14 amino acids. CDR1 is LNHDA, CDR2 SQIVND, per germline (reference sequence). Trimming took off 3 bases at V and 4 bases at J, with 13 bases between the two ends. The DNA for the CDR3 is TGTGCCAGTAGTATGTTAGGAGGGGGGTACGAGCAGTACTTC. This translates into CASSMLGGGYEQYF.

In the case of this clone: A read error may be the cause here, since a much bigger clone is one base away. The chain has TRBV20-1 and TRBJ2-7, with D perhaps assigned TRBD1 or TRBD2 (5 bases each). Trimming pared 5 bases from V and 2 bases from J, leaving 13 bases between. Germline V gene sequence: CDR1 DFQATT, CDR2 SNEGSKA (reference sequence). The CDR3 spans 13 residues. CDR3 sequence: CSASERDPYEQYF. The CDR3 region has the DNA TGCAGTGCTTCCGAAAGGGACCCCTACGAGCAGTACTTC.

This clone was seen many times. The J gene is TRBJ2-1, the V gene TRBV20-1; tentatively, D is TRBD1 or TRBD2 (5 bases each). There are 14 residues in the CDR3. V lost 1 base, J lost 5 bases, and 12 bases lay in between. Germline CDR1 and CDR2: DFQATT and SNEGSKA (reference sequence). The DNA for the CDR3 is TGCAGTGCTAGAGCTCGGGACGGTCACAATGAGCAGTTCTTC. It specifies CSARARDGHNEQFF.

There are many counts of this clone. The rearrangement joins TRBV5-1 to TRBJ2-1, with TRBD2 as a possible D gene (5 bases). V was cut by 0 bases and J by 6 bases, with 7 bases left in between. Germline CDR1 reads SGHRS; CDR2 reads YFSETQ. The CDR3 is 13 residues long. This CDR3 is CASSLGSGNEQFF. The CDR3 nucleotides read TGCGCCAGCAGCTTGGGAAGCGGCAATGAGCAGTTCTTC.